This passage covers 23 T cell receptor beta chains from one sample sequenced in a study of siplizumab effects on memory and regulatory T cells (dated by TCRdb to the late 2010s). Library method: the immunoSEQ multiplex PCR assay. Here the immuneACCESS table is served through TCRdb, limited to in-frame sequences with V and J called. Missing clones are a known gap in these copies; in checked studies unresolved V genes cover under half, and the rest lacks a known reason. The sample table holds about 69,000 clones, of which about 90% were seen once. In total, the top ten clones hold 1.7% of the sample. The specimen sequenced was Tregs sorted from blood. The origin of the receptors is a human donor in good health.

V and J are TRBV11-1 and TRBJ2-1, with no clear D. Germline CDR1 and CDR2: SGHAT and FQDESV (reference sequence). The ends were cut back, 8 bases at V and 3 bases at J, with 8 bases in the middle. The CDR3 is 12 residues long. The CDR3 region has the DNA TGTGCCAGCGCGAGCCGCTACAATGAGCAGTTCTTC. Protein sequence: CASASRYNEQFF.

This rearrangement joins TRBV18 to TRBJ2-7; a possible D gene is TRBD2 (6 bases). Germline V gene data show CDR1 as KGHSH and CDR2 as LQKENI. The V and J ends lost 0 bases and 5 bases respectively, with 14 bases between them. There are 15 residues in the CDR3. The CDR3 DNA reads TGTGCCAGCTCACCACCCGGGAGAGCTACGGACGAGCAGTACTTC. Translation gives CASSPPGRATDEQYF.

This chain connects TRBV5-4 to TRBJ1-1; D not certain. V shed 0 bases and J shed 10 bases, with 7 bases lying between them. The length of the CDR3 is 11 residues. The germline CDR1 and CDR2 sequences are SGHNT and YYREEE (reference sequence). Here the CDR3 reads CASSLGLRAFF. In nucleotides, the CDR3 is TGTGCCAGCAGCTTGGGACTCCGAGCTTTCTTT.

The rearrangement uses TRBV6-1 and TRBJ2-5; no definite D call. The CDR3 is made up of 13 amino acids. CDR1 is MNHNS, CDR2 SASEGT, per germline. V dropped 10 bases and J dropped 2 bases, with 14 bases sitting between them. The CDR3 loop is CATVWAGQETQYF. In DNA, the CDR3 is TGTGCCACGGTGTGGGCTGGGCAAGAGACCCAGTACTTC.

The J gene is TRBJ1-6, the V gene TRBV30; no firm D call. CDR3 length equals 14 residues. V shed 0 bases and J shed 3 bases, with 6 bases lying between them. Germline V gives CDR1 GTSNPN, CDR2 SVGIG (reference sequence). CDR3 amino acids: CAWSVGSYNSPLHF. Written as DNA, the CDR3 is TGTGCCTGGAGTGTAGGCAGCTATAATTCACCCCTCCACTTT. Drawing the rest from reference TRBV30 and TRBJ1-6, the complete variable domain is SQTIHQWPATLVQPVGSPLSLECTVEGTSNPNLYWYRQAAGRGLQLLFYSVGIGQISSEVPQNLSASRPQDRQFILSSKKLLLSDSGFYLCAWSVGSYNSPLHFGNGTRLTVT.

The V call is TRBV28, the J call TRBJ2-6; D is ambiguous. The CDR3 has 18 residues. Germline assignment: CDR1 MDHEN and CDR2 SYDVKM. The ends were cut back, 5 bases at V and 0 bases at J, with 17 bases in the middle. The CDR3 region has the DNA TGTGCCAGCAGTCCTCCGTTAGGACGAAGCTCTGGGGCCAACGTCCTGACTTTC. Its translation: CASSPPLGRSSGANVLTF.

The genes are TRBV10-3 and TRBJ2-2; 7 bases are a match to TRBD2. V lost 5 bases, J lost 4 bases, and 4 bases stayed unmatched. Germline assignment: CDR1 ENHRY and CDR2 SYGVKD. This CDR3 spans 14 amino acids. CDR3 sequence reads: CAISSGTTTGELFF. CDR3 DNA: TGTGCCATCAGTTCCGGGACTACCACCGGGGAGCTGTTTTTT.

V usage is TRBV11-2 and J usage is TRBJ2-3, with TRBD2 matching 7 bases. Germline assignment: CDR1 SGHAT and CDR2 FQNNGV. V shed 4 bases, J shed 0 bases, and the junction held 4 bases outside the gene matches. CDR3 length equals 15 residues. The chain's CDR3 is CASSSKRESTDTQYF. The CDR3 DNA is TGTGCCAGCAGCTCAAAGCGGGAAAGCACAGATACGCAGTATTTT.

The rearrangement joins TRBV6-6 to TRBJ2-5; a weak D match, TRBD2 (5 bases). V was cut by 7 bases and J by 5 bases, with 17 bases left in between. This CDR3 has 14 amino acids. Germline V gives CDR1 MNHNY, CDR2 SVGAGI (reference sequence). CDR3 sequence (DNA): TGTGCCAGCAAAGATAAGGCTAGCTGGGAGACCCAGTACTTC. Translation: CASKDKASWETQYF.

The chain couples TRBV19 to TRBJ2-3; D unresolved. The CDR3 has 14 residues. Trimming cost V 5 bases and J 2 bases, with 11 bases left between them. The germline V gene encodes CDR1 LNHDA and CDR2 SQIVND (reference sequence). The CDR3 DNA is TGTGCCAGTAGTCTCCGTGTACCCACAGATACGCAGTATTTT. It specifies CASSLRVPTDTQYF.

This clone was counted once. V and J are TRBV15 and TRBJ1-6; 7 nucleotides align to TRBD1. The trim removed 3 bases at V and 6 bases at J, leaving 2 bases unmatched. The CDR3 contains 14 residues. The germline CDR1 and CDR2 sequences are LNHNV and YYDKDF (reference sequence). Written as DNA, the CDR3 is TGTGCCACCAGCAGGGCAGGGGGTAATTCACCCCTCCACTTT. Amino acid sequence: CATSRAGGNSPLHF.

This chain uses TRBV7-2 with TRBJ2-3, with D hard to call. This CDR3 spans 14 amino acids. V lost 5 bases and J 0 bases, leaving 9 bases between the germline ends. Germline assignment: CDR1 SGHTA and CDR2 FQGNSA. The CDR3 loop is CASSPIPSTDTQYF. DNA of the CDR3: TGTGCCAGCAGCCCAATCCCTAGCACAGATACGCAGTATTTT.

The rearrangement uses TRBV19 and TRBJ2-4; 7 nucleotides agree with TRBD1. The junction had 12 bases not matched to a gene; V was cut back by 3 bases and J by 1 base. There are 18 residues in the CDR3. CDR1 LNHDA and CDR2 SQIVND come from the germline V gene (reference sequence). CDR3 bases: TGTGCCAGTAGTATGGTCTTAGGTAGGGGGCTTGCCAAAAACATTCAGTACTTC. This translates into CASSMVLGRGLAKNIQYF.

This chain uses TRBV7-8 with TRBJ1-2; D is ambiguous. V lost 0 bases, J lost 2 bases, and 4 bases lay in between. Germline assignment: CDR1 SGHVS and CDR2 FQNEAQ. CDR3 size: 13 residues. The CDR3 DNA is TGTGCCAGCAGCTTAGCAGGGAACTATGGCTACACCTTC. Translation gives CASSLAGNYGYTF.

The CDR3 coding sequence is TGTGCCAGCTCACCAAGGACAGGGGCTGGAAACACCATATATTTT. Translating gives CASSPRTGAGNTIYF. J is TRBJ1-3 and V is TRBV18; 9 bases line up with TRBD1. This CDR3 region has 15 residues. V was pared by 2 bases and J by 2 bases, with 1 base of the junction left unmatched. CDR1 is KGHSH and CDR2 is LQKENI in the germline V gene.

The chain combines TRBV19 with TRBJ2-1, with a weak D call TRBD2 (5 bases). Germline CDR1 is LNHDA and CDR2 is SQIVND (reference sequence). CDR3 length equals 14 residues. Deletions cut 10 bases from V and 0 bases from J, with 13 bases between. CDR3 amino acids: CATSGLSSYNEQFF. The CDR3 bases are TGTGCCACAAGCGGCCTGAGCTCCTACAATGAGCAGTTCTTC.

This sequence joins TRBV5-5 and TRBJ1-5; the D is unclear. CDR3 length equals 16 residues. V lost 2 bases to trimming and J lost 1 base, with 13 bases between them. CDR1 is SGHKS, CDR2 YYEKEE, per germline (reference sequence). The CDR3 sequence: CASSFFGELSNQPQHF. Written as DNA, the CDR3 is TGTGCCAGCAGCTTCTTCGGGGAGTTAAGCAATCAGCCCCAGCATTTT. Full variable domain (rest looked up from reference TRBV5-5 and TRBJ1-5): DAGVTQSPTHLIKTRGQQVTLRCSPISGHKSVSWYQQVLGQGPQFIFQYYEKEERGRGNFPDRFSARQFPNYSSELNVNALLLGDSALYLCASSFFGELSNQPQHFGDGTRLSIL.

The rearrangement uses TRBV5-8 and TRBJ2-3; no reliable D call. This CDR3 is 11 amino acids long. Germline V CDR1 and CDR2: SGHTS, YDEGEE. V was shortened by 1 base and J by 10 bases, with 7 bases between the two germline ends. CDR3 protein: CASSLTTAQYF. The CDR3 nucleotides are TGTGCCAGCAGCTTGACAACCGCGCAGTATTTT.

With respect to this clone: The junction does not match germline at one end; this may be a read error. The same CDR3 arises from other DNA sequences in this sample as well. The chain recombines TRBV19 with TRBJ2-7, with 8 bases that match TRBD2. The CDR3 runs to 14 residues. Germline V gene lookup returns CDR1 LNHDA and CDR2 SQIVND (reference sequence). CDR3 DNA: TGTGCCAGTAGTCCCGTAGCGGGAATCTACGAACAGTACTTC. It translates to CASSPVAGIYEQYF.

The J gene is TRBJ2-1, the V gene TRBV27; no firm D call. Germline V lookup: CDR1 MNHEY, CDR2 SMNVEV (reference sequence). V gave up 3 bases and J gave up 4 bases, with 7 bases separating them. The CDR3 length is 13 residues. The CDR3 nucleotides read TGTGCCAGCAGTTTGGTAGCTTACAATGAGCAGTTCTTC. Translating gives CASSLVAYNEQFF.

The chain employs TRBV30 and TRBJ2-3; D tentatively fits TRBD1 or TRBD2 (5 bases each). V was trimmed by 7 bases and J by 2 bases, leaving 13 bases between them. This CDR3 is built from 13 residues. Germline V gene sequence: CDR1 GTSNPN, CDR2 SVGIG (reference sequence). CDR3 coding DNA: TGTGCCTCTGGGGCTGGACTCACAGATACGCAGTATTTT. It yields the protein CASGAGLTDTQYF.

The chain is built from TRBV19 and TRBJ2-3, with TRBD2 matching over 8 bases. V trimming: 4 bases; J trimming: 3 bases; junction bases outside the gene matches: 3. The germline V gene has CDR1 LNHDA and CDR2 SQIVND (reference sequence). The CDR3 totals 14 residues. The CDR3 spells CASSTTGGTDTQYF. CDR3 in DNA: TGTGCCAGTAGTACAACGGGGGGGACAGATACGCAGTATTTT.

The V call is TRBV18, the J call TRBJ1-2, with TRBD1 matching 10 bases. V dropped 4 bases and J dropped 8; count of bases not matched to a gene: 19. Germline V gene sequence: CDR1 KGHSH, CDR2 LQKENI. The CDR3 spans 18 residues. The CDR3 loop is CASSLYPGQGDPYSGYTF. CDR3 DNA sequence: TGTGCCAGCTCACTCTACCCTGGACAGGGGGATCCCTATTCCGGCTACACCTTC.